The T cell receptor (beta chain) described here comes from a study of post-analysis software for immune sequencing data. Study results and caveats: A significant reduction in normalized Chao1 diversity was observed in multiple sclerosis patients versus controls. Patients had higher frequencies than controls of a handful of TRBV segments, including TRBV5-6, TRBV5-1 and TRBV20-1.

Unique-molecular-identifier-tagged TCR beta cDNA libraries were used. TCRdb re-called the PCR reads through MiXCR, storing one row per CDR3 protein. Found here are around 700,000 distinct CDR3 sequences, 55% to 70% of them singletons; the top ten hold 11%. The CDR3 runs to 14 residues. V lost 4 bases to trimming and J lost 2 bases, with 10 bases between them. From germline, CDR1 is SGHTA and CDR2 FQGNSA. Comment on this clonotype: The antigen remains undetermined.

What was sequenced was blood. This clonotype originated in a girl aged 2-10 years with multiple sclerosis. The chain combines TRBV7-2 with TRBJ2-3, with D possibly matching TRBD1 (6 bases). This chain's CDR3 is CASSYRANTDTQYF. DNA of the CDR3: TGTGCCAGCAGCTACAGGGCGAACACAGATACGCAGTATTTT.